These T cell receptor beta chains were read from a single sample in a study of T-cell memory formation after mild COVID-19. TCRdb processed the 5' RACE reads anew with MiXCR; each CDR3 protein has one entry. The table lists fewer than 600,000 distinct CDR3 sequences, about a fifth of them singletons. Source material: PBMCs or a T cell subset sorted from them (not recorded which). The receptors were gathered from an adult woman who had mild COVID-19 (a few samples of this study predate the infection). Cell type and time point are not known. Each CDR3 is given with its conserved first and last residue. Fields, in order: D gene, clone size, V gene, J gene, CDR3 DNA, CDR3 protein. The D gene is left open where the match is weak. Clone sizes are given selectively: once, few, many, or a class where the clone is expanded.

>NA|NA|TRBV15|TRBJ2-5
TGTGCCACCAGCGACGGGGGGCGGGAGACCCAGTACTTC
CATSDGGRETQYF
>NA|NA|TRBV20-1|TRBJ2-2
TGCAGTGCTAGAGATCCGAGGGTGTATTTGGACACCGGGGAGCTGTTTTTT
CSARDPRVYLDTGELFF
>TRBD2|NA|TRBV7-9|TRBJ2-2
TGCGCCAGCAGCTTCCGAGCGGGGGGTTTTACCGGGGAGCTGTTTTTT
CASSFRAGGFTGELFF
>NA|NA|TRBV20-1|TRBJ1-1
TGCAGTGCTAGCAGAGGACAGTACACTGAAGCTTTCTTT
CSASRGQYTEAFF
>TRBD1|NA|TRBV18|TRBJ2-5
TGTGCCAGCTCACCTGGACAGGATAGAGAGACCCAGTACTTC
CASSPGQDRETQYF
>NA|NA|TRBV2|TRBJ2-7
TGTGCCAGCAGCGACAGGCGCAGGGCCTACGAGCAGTACTTC
CASSDRRRAYEQYF
>TRBD1|many|TRBV7-9|TRBJ1-1
TGTGCCAGCAGCCGAGCGGACAGGCTGAACACTGAAGCTTTCTTT
CASSRADRLNTEAFF
>NA|few|TRBV7-8|TRBJ2-5
TGTGCCAGCTCTCCCTACAATACTTTCCAAGAGACCCAGTACTTC
CASSPYNTFQETQYF
>NA|many|TRBV12-3/TRBV12-4|TRBJ2-7
TGTGCCAGCAGTCCCAGTGGGGGACGCGAGCAGTACTTC
CASSPSGGREQYF
>NA|few|TRBV5-1|TRBJ2-1
TGCGCCAGCAGCACGACAGACCGGCAGCAGTTCTTC
CASSTTDRQQFF
>NA|few|TRBV7-8|TRBJ2-5
TGTGCCAGCAGCTTAGGGGTCCGGGGCAAAGAGACCCAGTACTTC
CASSLGVRGKETQYF
>NA|NA|TRBV25-1|TRBJ1-2
TGTGCCAGCAGTGGACAGTCAGGGTCTAACTATGGCTACACCTTC
CASSGQSGSNYGYTF
>TRBD2|NA|TRBV7-9|TRBJ2-1
TGTGCCAGCAGCTTAGCGACTAGCGGGGTAGATGAGCAGTTCTTC
CASSLATSGVDEQFF
>NA|many|TRBV4-2|TRBJ1-2
TGTGCCAGCAGCCAAGATACAGGCACAAACTATGGCTACACCTTC
CASSQDTGTNYGYTF
>NA|NA|TRBV24-1|TRBJ2-1
TGTGCCACCAGTGATTTGGGATATGAGCAGTTCTTC
CATSDLGYEQFF
>NA|NA|TRBV6-2/TRBV6-3|TRBJ2-5
TGTGCCAGCAGTTACAGGGCCCCAGGGCCTGAAGAGACCCAGTACTTC
CASSYRAPGPEETQYF
>TRBD1|few|TRBV27|TRBJ1-5
TGTGCCAGCAGTCCCGTAGGGGGCGGCAATCAGCCCCAGCATTTT
CASSPVGGGNQPQHF
>NA|NA|TRBV7-8|TRBJ1-5
TGTGCCAGCAGCTCGCTAGAAGGGAGCAATCAGCCCCAGCATTTT
CASSSLEGSNQPQHF
>NA|NA|TRBV5-1|TRBJ2-1
TGCGCCAGCAGCCCGCTAGCGAGCAGCTCCTACAATGAGCAGTTCTTC
CASSPLASSSYNEQFF
>TRBD1|NA|TRBV4-3|TRBJ2-1
TGCGCCAGCAGCTCCAGCAGGACAGGGTTGAACAATGAGCAGTTCTTC
CASSSSRTGLNNEQFF
>NA|NA|TRBV5-5|TRBJ1-3
TGTGCCAGCAGCTTGGTGTTTGGAAACACCATATATTTT
CASSLVFGNTIYF
>TRBD1|NA|TRBV7-9|TRBJ1-1
TGTGCCAGCAGCTTACAGGGGGCGCCCACTGAAGCTTTCTTT
CASSLQGAPTEAFF
>NA|NA|TRBV4-2|TRBJ2-1
TGTGCCAGCAGCCAATTAGGCTCTCGAGAGAACAATGAGCAGTTCTTC
CASSQLGSRENNEQFF
>NA|NA|TRBV29-1|TRBJ2-2
TGCAGCGTGAGGACAGCTCACACCGGGGAGCTGTTTTTT
CSVRTAHTGELFF
>TRBD1|many|TRBV5-1|TRBJ2-7
TGCGCCAGCAGTTCCCTCACAGGGGGCCCAACCTACGAGCAGTACTTC
CASSSLTGGPTYEQYF
>TRBD1|NA|TRBV6-5|TRBJ1-4
TGTGCCAGCAGTTATCTGGACAGGGGCTTTGAAAAACTGTTTTTT
CASSYLDRGFEKLFF
>TRBD2|NA|TRBV12-3/TRBV12-4|TRBJ2-5
TGTGCCAGCAGTAACGGGACTAGTAAAGAGACCCAGTACTTC
CASSNGTSKETQYF
>NA|few|TRBV18|TRBJ2-7
TGTGCCAGCTCACCTTACAGGCCCGGCTACGAGCAGTACTTC
CASSPYRPGYEQYF
>NA|few|TRBV5-1|TRBJ2-3
TGCGCCAGCTCCCTGACTGGCATCCCCCTCGCAGATACGCAGTATTTT
CASSLTGIPLADTQYF
>NA|NA|TRBV7-9|TRBJ1-5
TGTGCCAGCAGCCCCGGTCCCCGGGACATCAATCAGCCCCAGCATTTT
CASSPGPRDINQPQHF
>TRBD1|NA|TRBV6-5|TRBJ2-7
TGTGCCAGCAGTCGCGAACCCGACAGGGCATCCTACGAGCAGTACTTC
CASSREPDRASYEQYF
>NA|few|TRBV7-9|TRBJ1-2
TGTGCCAGCAGTTTATCCTCAGAACATGGCTACACCTTC
CASSLSSEHGYTF
>NA|NA|TRBV9|TRBJ2-1
TGTGCCAGCAGCGTAGTAGGGGCCCCCTACAATGAGCAGTTCTTC
CASSVVGAPYNEQFF
>NA|NA|TRBV27|TRBJ2-1
TGTGCCAGCAGTTACTCGTCCGGGACACTCTACAATGAGCAGTTCTTC
CASSYSSGTLYNEQFF
>TRBD1|few|TRBV11-2|TRBJ1-6
TGTGCCAGCAGGTTAACAGGGGGCTCCTATAATTCACCCCTCCACTTT
CASRLTGGSYNSPLHF
>NA|few|TRBV2|TRBJ2-6
TGTGCCAGCGTCAAAGCGGCTCTGACTGGGGCCAACGTCCTGACTTTC
CASVKAALTGANVLTF
>TRBD1|NA|TRBV6-1|TRBJ2-2
TGTGCCAGCAGTACAGACAGGGTTAACACCGGGGAGCTGTTTTTT
CASSTDRVNTGELFF
>NA|many|TRBV7-8|TRBJ1-3
TGTGCCAGCAGCCCGGGCCGAGGGGTTGGAAACACCATATATTTT
CASSPGRGVGNTIYF
>TRBD1|few|TRBV12-3/TRBV12-4|TRBJ2-6
TGTGCCAGCAGTACCAGACAGGGACAGGGGGCCAACGTCCTGACTTTC
CASSTRQGQGANVLTF
>NA|NA|TRBV30|TRBJ1-5
TGTGCCTGGAGTGTCCAGATTAGCAATCAGCCCCAGCATTTT
CAWSVQISNQPQHF
>TRBD2|many|TRBV5-1|TRBJ2-3
TGCGCCAGTCGACTAGCGGGGAGCACAGATACGCAGTATTTT
CASRLAGSTDTQYF
>NA|NA|TRBV6-5|TRBJ2-2
TGTGCCAGCAGTAACCAATTAGGGACCGGGGAGCTGATTTTT
CASSNQLGTGELIF
>TRBD2|NA|TRBV4-2|TRBJ2-1
TGTGCCAGCAGCCTCCTGCGAGCGGGGGGGCTGAATGAGCAGTTCTTC
CASSLLRAGGLNEQFF
>TRBD2|NA|TRBV11-3|TRBJ2-7
TGTGCCAGCAGCCCCGGACTAGCGGGAGGTTCTGTCGAGCAGTACTTC
CASSPGLAGGSVEQYF
>NA|few|TRBV12-3/TRBV12-4|TRBJ2-4
TGTGCCAGCAGTTTAACCCTCAGGAAAAACATTCAGTACTTC
CASSLTLRKNIQYF
>TRBD1|few|TRBV12-3/TRBV12-4|TRBJ1-5
TGTGCCAGCAGCCAGGACAGGGTCGGGAGCAATCAGCCCCAGCATTTT
CASSQDRVGSNQPQHF
>TRBD1|few|TRBV5-1|TRBJ2-3
TGCGCCAGCAGCTGGACAGGGTCCGATACGCAGTATTTT
CASSWTGSDTQYF
>NA|few|TRBV12-3/TRBV12-4|TRBJ2-3
TGTGCCAGCAGTTTTGACTGGCATGGGGGACCTCTCACAGATACGCAGTATTTT
CASSFDWHGGPLTDTQYF
>TRBD2|few|TRBV7-3|TRBJ2-1
TGTGCCAGCAGCTTACTAGCGGGAGTCTTGAATGAGCAGTTCTTC
CASSLLAGVLNEQFF
>TRBD1|few|TRBV20-1|TRBJ1-3
TGCAGTGCTACCGACAGGGGGTCAGGAAACACCATATATTTT
CSATDRGSGNTIYF
>NA|NA|TRBV29-1|TRBJ2-5
TGCAGCGTTGAGGGCGGCGAGACCCAGTACTTC
CSVEGGETQYF
>NA|NA|TRBV2|TRBJ2-3
TGTGCCAGCAGTGACGGCTCTAGAGATACGCAGTATTTT
CASSDGSRDTQYF
>NA|NA|TRBV5-1|TRBJ1-1
TGCGCCAGCAGTCCCACAGACACTGAAGCTTTCTTT
CASSPTDTEAFF
>NA|many|TRBV6-5|TRBJ2-1
TGTGCCAGCAGGAGGGACCGGTACAATGAGCAGTTCTTC
CASRRDRYNEQFF
>NA|few|TRBV10-3|TRBJ1-1
TGTGCCATCAGTGAGGTGGGGACACAAGAGTGGTTT
CAISEVGTQEWF